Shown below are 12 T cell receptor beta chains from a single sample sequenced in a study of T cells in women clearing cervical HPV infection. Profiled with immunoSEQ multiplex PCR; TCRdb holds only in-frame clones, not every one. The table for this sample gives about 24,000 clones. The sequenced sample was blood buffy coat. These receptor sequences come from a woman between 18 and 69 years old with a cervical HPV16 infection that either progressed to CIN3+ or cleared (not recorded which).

Here the CDR3 reads CASSPRGATNEKLFF. Partial CDR3 DNA: TGTGCCAGCAGCCCGAGAGGGGCAACTAATGAAAAA. The chain has TRBV7-2 and TRBJ1-4, with a tentative D call TRBD1 (5 bases). The read ends 3 residues early relative to the CDR3; the germline J gene fills the gap. With 5 bases removed from V and 0 bases from J, the gap between germline ends came to 10 bases. The CDR3 extends over 15 amino acids. Germline loops: CDR1 SGHTA, CDR2 FQGNSA.

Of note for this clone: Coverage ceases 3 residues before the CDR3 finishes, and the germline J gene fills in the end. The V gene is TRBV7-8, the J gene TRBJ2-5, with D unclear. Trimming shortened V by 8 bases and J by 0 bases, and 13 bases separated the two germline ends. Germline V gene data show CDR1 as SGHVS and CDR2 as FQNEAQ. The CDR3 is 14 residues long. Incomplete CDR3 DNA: TGTGCCAGCGCCAGACTCGATAACCAAGAGACC. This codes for CASARLDNQET. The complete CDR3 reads CASARLDNQETQYF. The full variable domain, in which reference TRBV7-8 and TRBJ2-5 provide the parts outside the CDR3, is GAGVSQSPRYKVAKRGQDVALRCDPISGHVSLFWYQQALGQGPEFLTYFQNEAQLDKSGLPSDRFFAERPEGSVSTLKIQRTQQEDSAVYLCASARLDNQETQYFGPGTRLLVL.

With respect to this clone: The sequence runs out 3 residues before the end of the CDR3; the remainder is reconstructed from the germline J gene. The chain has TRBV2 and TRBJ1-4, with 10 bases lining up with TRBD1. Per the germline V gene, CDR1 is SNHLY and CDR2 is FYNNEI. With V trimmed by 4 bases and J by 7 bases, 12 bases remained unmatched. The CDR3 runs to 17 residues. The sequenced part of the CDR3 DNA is TGTGCCAGCAGTGTAAGAGAGGACAGGGGGTCTGGTGAAAAA. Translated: CASSVREDRGSGEK. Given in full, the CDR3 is CASSVREDRGSGEKLFF.

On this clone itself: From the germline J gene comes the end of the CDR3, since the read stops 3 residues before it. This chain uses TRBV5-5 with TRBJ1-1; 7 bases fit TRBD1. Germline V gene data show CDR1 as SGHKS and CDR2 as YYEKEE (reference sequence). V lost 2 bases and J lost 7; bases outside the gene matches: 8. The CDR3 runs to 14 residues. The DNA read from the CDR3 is TGTGCCAGCAGCTTCCGATCATCAGGGGGTGAA. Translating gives CASSFRSSGGE. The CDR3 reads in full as CASSFRSSGGEAFF.

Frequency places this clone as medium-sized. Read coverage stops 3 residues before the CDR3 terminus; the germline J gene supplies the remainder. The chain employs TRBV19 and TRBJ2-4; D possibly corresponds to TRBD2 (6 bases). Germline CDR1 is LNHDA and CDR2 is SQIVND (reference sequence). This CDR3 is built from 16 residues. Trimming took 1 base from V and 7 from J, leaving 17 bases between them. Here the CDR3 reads CASSIGGTGKGNIQYF. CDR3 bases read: TGTGCCAGTAGTATAGGCGGGACTGGCAAAGGGAACATT.

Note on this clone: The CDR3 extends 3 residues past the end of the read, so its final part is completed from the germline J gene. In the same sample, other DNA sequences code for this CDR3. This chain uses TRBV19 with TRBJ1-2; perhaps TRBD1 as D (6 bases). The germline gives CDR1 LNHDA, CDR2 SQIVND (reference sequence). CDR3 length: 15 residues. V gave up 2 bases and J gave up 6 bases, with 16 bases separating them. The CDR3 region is CASSILATGLDGYTF. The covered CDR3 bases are TGTGCCAGTAGTATATTAGCCACAGGGCTGGATGGC.

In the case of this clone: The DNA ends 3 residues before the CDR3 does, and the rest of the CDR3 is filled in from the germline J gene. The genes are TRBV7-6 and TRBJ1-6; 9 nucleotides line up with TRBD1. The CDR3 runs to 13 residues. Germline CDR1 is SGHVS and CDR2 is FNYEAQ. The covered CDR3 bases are TGTGCCAGCAGCTCCGTCGACAGGGGGACC. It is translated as CASSSVDRGT. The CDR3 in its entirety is CASSSVDRGTLHF.

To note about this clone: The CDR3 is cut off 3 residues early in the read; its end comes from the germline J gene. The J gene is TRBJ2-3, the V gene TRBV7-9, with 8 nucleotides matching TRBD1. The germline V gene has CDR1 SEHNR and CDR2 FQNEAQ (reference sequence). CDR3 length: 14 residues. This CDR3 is CASSFGQGGQPQYF. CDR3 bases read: TGTGCCAGCAGCTTCGGACAGGGCGGACAGCCG.

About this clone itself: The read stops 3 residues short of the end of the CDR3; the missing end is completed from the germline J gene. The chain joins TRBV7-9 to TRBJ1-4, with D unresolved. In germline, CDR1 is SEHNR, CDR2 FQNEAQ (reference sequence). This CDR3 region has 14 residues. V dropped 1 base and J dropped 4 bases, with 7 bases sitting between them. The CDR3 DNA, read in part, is TGTGCCAGCAGCTTAGGGCAGGATAATGAAAAA. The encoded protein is CASSLGQDNEK. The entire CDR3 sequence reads CASSLGQDNEKLFF.

The DNA read from the CDR3 is TGTGCCAGCAGCCCTTACCAGGGAAGGGGTGAAAAG. Translation gives CASSPYQGRGEK. The CDR3 in its entirety is CASSPYQGRGEKLFF. The chain recombines TRBV7-9 with TRBJ2-2; the D gene is possibly TRBD1 (5 bases). The read halts 3 residues ahead of the CDR3 end, with the missing end drawn from the germline J gene. The germline gives CDR1 SEHNR, CDR2 FQNEAQ (reference sequence). The CDR3 loop spans 15 amino acids.

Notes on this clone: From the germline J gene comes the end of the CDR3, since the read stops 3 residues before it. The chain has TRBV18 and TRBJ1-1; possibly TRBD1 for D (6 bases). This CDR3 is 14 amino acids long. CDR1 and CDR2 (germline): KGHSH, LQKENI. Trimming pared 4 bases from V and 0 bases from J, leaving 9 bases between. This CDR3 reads CASSRTELNTEAFF. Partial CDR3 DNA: TGTGCCAGCTCACGGACAGAGTTGAACACTGAA.

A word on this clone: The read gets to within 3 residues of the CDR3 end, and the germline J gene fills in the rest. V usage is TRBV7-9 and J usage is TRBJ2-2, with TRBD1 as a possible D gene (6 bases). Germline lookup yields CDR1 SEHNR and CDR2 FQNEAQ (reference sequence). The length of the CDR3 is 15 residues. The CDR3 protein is CASSPTGLGDSPLFF. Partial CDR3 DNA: TGTGCCAGCAGCCCAACAGGGTTAGGGGATTCACCG.